One and the same sample provided the 3 T cell receptor beta chains below, sequenced in a study of neurological immune-mediated disorders. TCRdb fed the 5' RACE reads into MiXCR, producing one record per CDR3 protein. The table includes tens of thousands of distinct CDR3 sequences, 5.8% detected once. Time point specified: longitudinal time-point 2. Input material: PBMCs. The source is a woman aged 60 to 75 with multiple sclerosis.

This clonotype was recorded at least ten times. CDR3 sequence (DNA): TGTGCCACCAGTGATTTTGGACGCAGGGGCAACACCGGGGAGCTGTTTTTT. Translated, it gives CATSDFGRRGNTGELFF. This chain links TRBV24-1 with TRBJ2-2, with D possibly TRBD1 on 6 matching bases. This CDR3 contains 17 residues. Germline V gene data show CDR1 as KGHDR and CDR2 as SFDVKD. Trimming stripped 1 base from V and 2 bases from J, with 13 bases between.

Ten or more counts support this clonotype. The V gene is TRBV7-6, the J gene TRBJ2-5, with TRBD2 as a possible D gene (7 bases). CDR1 SGHVS and CDR2 FNYEAQ come from the germline V gene. The V end was cut by 1 base, the J end by 4 bases, with 10 bases between. The CDR3 runs to 14 residues. This CDR3 is CASSLGAGAETQYF. CDR3 in DNA: TGTGCCAGCAGCTTAGGGGCGGGGGCAGAGACCCAGTACTTC.

This clonotype was observed at least ten times. The CDR3 DNA sequence: TGCGCCAGCAGCTTCTCGGCTAGCGGATACGAGCAGTACTTC. Protein: CASSFSASGYEQYF. The chain carries TRBV5-1 and TRBJ2-7, with 7 bases aligning to TRBD2. Per germline, CDR1 SGHRS and CDR2 YFSETQ. This CDR3 region has 14 residues. V lost 2 bases and J lost 4; bases outside the gene matches: 6. Supplemented by reference TRBV5-1 and TRBJ2-7, the full variable domain reads KAGVTQTPRYLIKTRGQQVTLSCSPISGHRSVSWYQQTPGQGLQFLFEYFSETQRNKGNFPGRFSGRQFSNSRSEMNVSTLELGDSALYLCASSFSASGYEQYFGPGTRLTVT.